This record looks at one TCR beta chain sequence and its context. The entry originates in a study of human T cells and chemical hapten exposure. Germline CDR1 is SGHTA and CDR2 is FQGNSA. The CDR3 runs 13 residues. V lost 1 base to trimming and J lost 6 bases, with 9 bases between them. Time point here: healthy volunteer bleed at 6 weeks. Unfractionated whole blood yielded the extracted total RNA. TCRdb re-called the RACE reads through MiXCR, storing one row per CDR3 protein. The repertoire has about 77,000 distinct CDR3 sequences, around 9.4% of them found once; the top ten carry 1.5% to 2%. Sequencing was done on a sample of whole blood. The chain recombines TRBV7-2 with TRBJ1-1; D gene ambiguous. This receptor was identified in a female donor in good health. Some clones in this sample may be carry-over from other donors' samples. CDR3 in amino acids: CASSLVGSPEAFF. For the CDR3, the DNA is TGTGCCAGCAGCTTAGTAGGGTCCCCTGAAGCTTTCTTT.